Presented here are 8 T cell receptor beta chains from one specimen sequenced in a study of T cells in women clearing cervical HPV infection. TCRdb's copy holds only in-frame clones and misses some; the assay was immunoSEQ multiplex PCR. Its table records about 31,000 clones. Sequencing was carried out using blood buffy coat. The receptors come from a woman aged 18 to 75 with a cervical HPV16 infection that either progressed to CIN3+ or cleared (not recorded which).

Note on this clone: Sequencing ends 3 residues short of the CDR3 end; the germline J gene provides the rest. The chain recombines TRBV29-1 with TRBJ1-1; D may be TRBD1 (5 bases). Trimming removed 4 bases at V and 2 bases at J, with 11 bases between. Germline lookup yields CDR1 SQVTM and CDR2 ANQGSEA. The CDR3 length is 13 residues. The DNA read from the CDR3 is TGCAGCGTTGTCGTAGGACAAAACACTGAA. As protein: CSVVVGQNTE. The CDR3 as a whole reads CSVVVGQNTEAFF.

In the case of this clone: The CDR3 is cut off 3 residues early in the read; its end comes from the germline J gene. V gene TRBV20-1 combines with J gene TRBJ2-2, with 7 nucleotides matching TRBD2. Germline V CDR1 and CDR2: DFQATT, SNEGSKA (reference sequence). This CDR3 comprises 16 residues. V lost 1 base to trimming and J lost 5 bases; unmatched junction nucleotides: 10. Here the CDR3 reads CSARVPGLAVTGELFF. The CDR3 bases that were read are TGCAGTGCTAGAGTCCCCGGTCTAGCGGTTACCGGGGAG.

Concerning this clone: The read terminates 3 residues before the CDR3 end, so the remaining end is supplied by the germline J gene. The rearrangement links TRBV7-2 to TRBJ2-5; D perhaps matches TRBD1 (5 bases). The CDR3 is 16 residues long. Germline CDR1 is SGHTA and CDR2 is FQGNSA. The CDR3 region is CASSLAARRGSRTQYF. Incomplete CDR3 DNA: TGTGCCAGCAGCTTAGCGGCCCGAAGGGGCTCCCGAACC.

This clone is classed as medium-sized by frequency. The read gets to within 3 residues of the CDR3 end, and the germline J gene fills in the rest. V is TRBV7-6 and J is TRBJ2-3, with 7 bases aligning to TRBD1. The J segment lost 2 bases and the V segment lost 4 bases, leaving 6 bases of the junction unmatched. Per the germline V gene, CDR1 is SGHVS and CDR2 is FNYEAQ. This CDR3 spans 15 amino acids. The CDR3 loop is CASSSQQGSTDTQYF. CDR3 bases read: TGTGCCAGCAGCTCGCAACAGGGGTCCACAGATACG.

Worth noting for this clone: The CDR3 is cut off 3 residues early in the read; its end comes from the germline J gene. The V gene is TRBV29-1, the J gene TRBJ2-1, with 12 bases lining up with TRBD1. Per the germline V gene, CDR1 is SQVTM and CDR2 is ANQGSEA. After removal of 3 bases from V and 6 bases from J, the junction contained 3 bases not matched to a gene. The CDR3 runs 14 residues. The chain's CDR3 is CSVEGTGGINEQFF. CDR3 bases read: TGCAGCGTTGAGGGGACAGGGGGCATCAATGAG.

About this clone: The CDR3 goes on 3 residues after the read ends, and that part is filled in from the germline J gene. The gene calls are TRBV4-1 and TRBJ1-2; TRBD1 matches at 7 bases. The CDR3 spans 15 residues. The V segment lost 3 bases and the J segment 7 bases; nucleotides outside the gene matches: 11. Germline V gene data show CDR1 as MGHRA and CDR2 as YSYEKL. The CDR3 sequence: CASSQESTGLGGYTF. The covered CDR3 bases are TGCGCCAGCAGCCAGGAATCGACAGGGCTAGGTGGC.

CDR3 residues: CASRSWAGTSGVNDYTF. Partial CDR3 DNA: TGTGCCAGTAGATCCTGGGCCGGGACTAGCGGGGTCAATGAC. This chain joins TRBV19 and TRBJ1-2, with D possibly TRBD1 on 5 matching bases. The read gets to within 3 residues of the CDR3 end, and the germline J gene fills in the rest. This CDR3 is 17 amino acids long. Germline V lookup: CDR1 LNHDA, CDR2 SQIVND (reference sequence).

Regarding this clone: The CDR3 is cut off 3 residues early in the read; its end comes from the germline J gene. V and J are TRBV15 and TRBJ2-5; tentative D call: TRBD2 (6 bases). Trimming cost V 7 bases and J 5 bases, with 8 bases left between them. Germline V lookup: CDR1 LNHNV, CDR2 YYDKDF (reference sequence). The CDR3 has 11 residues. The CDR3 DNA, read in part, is TGTGCCACCACGGGGGTTGAGACC. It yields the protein CATTGVET. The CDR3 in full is CATTGVETQYF.